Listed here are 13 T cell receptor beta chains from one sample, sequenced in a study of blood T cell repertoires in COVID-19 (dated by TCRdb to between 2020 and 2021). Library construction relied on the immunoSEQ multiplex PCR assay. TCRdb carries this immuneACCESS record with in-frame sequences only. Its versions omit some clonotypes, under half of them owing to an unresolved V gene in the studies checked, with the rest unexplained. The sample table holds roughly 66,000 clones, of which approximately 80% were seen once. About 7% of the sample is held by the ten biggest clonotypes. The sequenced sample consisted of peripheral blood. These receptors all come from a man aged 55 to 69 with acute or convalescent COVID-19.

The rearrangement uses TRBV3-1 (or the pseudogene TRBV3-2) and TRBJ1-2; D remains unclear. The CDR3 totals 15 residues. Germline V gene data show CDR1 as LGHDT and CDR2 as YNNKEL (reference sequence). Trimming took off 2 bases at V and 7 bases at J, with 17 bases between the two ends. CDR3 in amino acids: CASSQTHRVMSGYTF. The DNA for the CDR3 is TGTGCCAGCAGCCAAACCCACCGGGTCATGTCTGGCTACACCTTC.

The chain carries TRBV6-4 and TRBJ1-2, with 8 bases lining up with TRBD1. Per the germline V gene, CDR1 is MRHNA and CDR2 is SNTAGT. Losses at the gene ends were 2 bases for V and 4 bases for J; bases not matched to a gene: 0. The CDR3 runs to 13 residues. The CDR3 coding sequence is TGTGCCAGCAGTGACGGGACAGGCTATGGCTACACCTTC. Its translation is CASSDGTGYGYTF.

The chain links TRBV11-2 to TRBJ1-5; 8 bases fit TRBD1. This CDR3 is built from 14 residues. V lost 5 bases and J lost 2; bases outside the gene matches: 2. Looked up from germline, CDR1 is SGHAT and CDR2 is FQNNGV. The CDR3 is CASSPDRGNQPQHF. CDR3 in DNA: TGTGCCAGCAGCCCGGACAGGGGCAATCAGCCCCAGCATTTT.

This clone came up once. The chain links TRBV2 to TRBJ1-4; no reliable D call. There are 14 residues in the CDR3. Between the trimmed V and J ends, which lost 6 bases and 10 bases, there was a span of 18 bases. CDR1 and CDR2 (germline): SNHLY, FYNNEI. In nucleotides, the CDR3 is TGTGCCAGCAGGATAGGGAGATTGGATGGAAAACTGTTTTTT. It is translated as CASRIGRLDGKLFF.

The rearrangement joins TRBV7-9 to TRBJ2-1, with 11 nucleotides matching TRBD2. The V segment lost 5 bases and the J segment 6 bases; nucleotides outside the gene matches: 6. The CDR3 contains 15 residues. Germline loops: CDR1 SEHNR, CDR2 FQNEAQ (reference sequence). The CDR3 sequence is CASSLTSGEINEQFF. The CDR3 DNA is TGTGCCAGCAGCCTGACTAGCGGGGAGATCAATGAGCAGTTCTTC.

The DNA of the CDR3 is TGCGCCAGCACCCTGGGGGAGGGACTCTCCTACGAGCAGTACTTC. This gives the protein CASTLGEGLSYEQYF. The chain recombines TRBV5-1 with TRBJ2-7; 7 nucleotides agree with TRBD2. The CDR3 has 15 amino acids. V dropped 6 bases and J dropped 0; count of bases not matched to a gene: 9. Germline values: CDR1 SGHRS, CDR2 YFSETQ.

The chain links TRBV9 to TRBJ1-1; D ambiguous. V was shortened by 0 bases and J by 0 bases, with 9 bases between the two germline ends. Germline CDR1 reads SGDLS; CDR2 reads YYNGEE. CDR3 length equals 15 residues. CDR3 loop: CASSVDPGMNTEAFF. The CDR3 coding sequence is TGTGCCAGCAGCGTAGATCCAGGAATGAACACTGAAGCTTTCTTT.

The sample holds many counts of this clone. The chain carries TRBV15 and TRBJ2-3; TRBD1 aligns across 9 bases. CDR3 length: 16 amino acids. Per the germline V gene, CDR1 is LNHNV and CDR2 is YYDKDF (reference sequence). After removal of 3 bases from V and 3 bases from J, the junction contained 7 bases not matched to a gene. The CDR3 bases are TGTGCCACCAGCAGGAGACAGGGGGTAGGAACAGATACGCAGTATTTT. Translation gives CATSRRQGVGTDTQYF.

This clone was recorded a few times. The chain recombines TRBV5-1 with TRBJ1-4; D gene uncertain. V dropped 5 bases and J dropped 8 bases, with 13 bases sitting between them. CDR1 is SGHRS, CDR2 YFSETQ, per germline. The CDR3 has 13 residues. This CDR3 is CASRQEIGEKLFF. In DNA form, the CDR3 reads TGCGCCAGCAGGCAGGAAATAGGAGAAAAACTGTTTTTT. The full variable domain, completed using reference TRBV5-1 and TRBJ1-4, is KAGVTQTPRYLIKTRGQQVTLSCSPISGHRSVSWYQQTPGQGLQFLFEYFSETQRNKGNFPGRFSGRQFSNSRSEMNVSTLELGDSALYLCASRQEIGEKLFFGSGTQLSVL.

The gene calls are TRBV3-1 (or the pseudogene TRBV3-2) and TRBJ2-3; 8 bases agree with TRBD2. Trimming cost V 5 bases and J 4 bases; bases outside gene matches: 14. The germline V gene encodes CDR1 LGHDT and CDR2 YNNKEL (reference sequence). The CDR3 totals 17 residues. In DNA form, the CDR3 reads TGTGCCAGCAGCTCCTTTCCTAGCGGGCCCCGGTCAGATACGCAGTATTTT. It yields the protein CASSSFPSGPRSDTQYF.

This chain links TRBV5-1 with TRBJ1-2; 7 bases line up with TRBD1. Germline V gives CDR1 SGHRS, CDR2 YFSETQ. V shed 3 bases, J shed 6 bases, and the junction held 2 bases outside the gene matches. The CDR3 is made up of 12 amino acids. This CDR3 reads CASSSGGHGYTF. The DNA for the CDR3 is TGCGCCAGCAGCTCAGGGGGACATGGCTACACCTTC.

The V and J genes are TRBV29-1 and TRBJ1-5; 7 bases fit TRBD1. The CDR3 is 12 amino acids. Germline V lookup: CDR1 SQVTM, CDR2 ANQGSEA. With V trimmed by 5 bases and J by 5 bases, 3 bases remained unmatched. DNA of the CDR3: TGCAGCGTTCGGACAGGTGATCAGCCCCAGCATTTT. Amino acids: CSVRTGDQPQHF.

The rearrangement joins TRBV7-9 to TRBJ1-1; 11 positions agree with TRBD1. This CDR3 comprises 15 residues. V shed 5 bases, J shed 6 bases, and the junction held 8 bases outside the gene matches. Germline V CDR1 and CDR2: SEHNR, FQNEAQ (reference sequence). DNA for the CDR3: TGTGCCAGCAGCCCTGCTTCGGGACAGGGGGCTGAAGCTTTCTTT. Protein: CASSPASGQGAEAFF.